This entry lists 22 T cell receptor beta chains sequenced from one sample in a study of blood T cell repertoires in COVID-19. Produced via immunoSEQ multiplex PCR; TCRdb's table is partial and in-frame only. The sample includes roughly 180,000 clones, more than 65% of them seen just once. The sequencing sample was made of PBMCs or T cells enriched from blood (not recorded which). The receptor set was obtained from a woman in her forties with acute COVID-19.

Only a few counts were recorded for this clone. The chain carries TRBV5-1 and TRBJ2-4; the D gene is possibly TRBD2 (6 bases). The V end was cut by 0 bases, the J end by 5 bases, with 12 bases between. Germline values: CDR1 SGHRS, CDR2 YFSETQ. The CDR3 runs 15 residues. Written as DNA, the CDR3 is TGCGCCAGCAGCTTGGGACCGGCGGGGCAAAACATTCAGTACTTC. Translated: CASSLGPAGQNIQYF.

The chain couples TRBV9 to TRBJ1-1; 7 nucleotides align to TRBD1. The CDR3 is 15 residues long. V was pared by 0 bases and J by 6 bases, with 8 bases of the junction left unmatched. The germline V gene has CDR1 SGDLS and CDR2 YYNGEE. The CDR3 DNA is TGTGCCAGCAGCGTAGGCCCGACAGGGAGCGCTGAAGCTTTCTTT. Amino acid sequence: CASSVGPTGSAEAFF.

Points on this clone: This CDR3 is also generated by other DNA sequences in the sample. In DNA, the CDR3 is TGCGCCAGCAGCCTTGACAGTAACTATGGCTACACCTTC. The encoded protein is CASSLDSNYGYTF. The rearrangement links TRBV5-1 to TRBJ1-2; a weak D match, TRBD1 (5 bases). CDR1 is SGHRS and CDR2 is YFSETQ in the germline V gene. The ends were cut back, 4 bases at V and 1 base at J, with 8 bases in the middle. The CDR3 is 13 residues long.

The rearrangement links TRBV24-1 to TRBJ2-5, with 8 bases fitting TRBD1. V lost 2 bases, J lost 5 bases, and 6 bases stayed unmatched. This CDR3 is 15 amino acids long. Germline values: CDR1 KGHDR, CDR2 SFDVKD. The chain's CDR3 is CATSDSQGGLETQYF. The CDR3 bases are TGTGCCACCAGTGATTCACAGGGGGGACTGGAGACCCAGTACTTC.

The rearrangement links TRBV2 to TRBJ2-1, with 10 bases that match TRBD2. CDR1 SNHLY and CDR2 FYNNEI come from the germline V gene. The CDR3 has 14 amino acids. With V trimmed by 9 bases and J by 8 bases, 10 bases remained unmatched. In DNA form, the CDR3 reads TGTGCCAGTCTGAGGGCTAGCGGGAGTGATGAGCAGTTCTTC. Its protein is CASLRASGSDEQFF.

Only a few counts were recorded for this clone. The rearrangement uses TRBV7-9 and TRBJ1-6; 8 positions agree with TRBD1. The V gene's germline CDR1 is SEHNR and CDR2 FQNEAQ (reference sequence). This CDR3 has 15 amino acids. Trimming took 1 base from V and 10 from J; bases not matched to a gene: 6. CDR3 DNA: TGTGCCAGCAGCTTAGGACAGGGGACCAACTCACCCCTCCACTTT. Its translation: CASSLGQGTNSPLHF.

This clone appeared once. This chain connects TRBV3-1 (or the pseudogene TRBV3-2) to TRBJ2-2; 8 bases are shared with TRBD2. Per the germline V gene, CDR1 is LGHDT and CDR2 is YNNKEL (reference sequence). Germline trimming cut 6 bases from V and 5 bases from J; bases unmatched to any gene: 11. The CDR3 spans 16 residues. The CDR3, as DNA: TGTGCCAGCAGTCGGGAGGGAAGGAGAGGTACCGGGGAGCTGTTTTTT. Translated, it gives CASSREGRRGTGELFF.

This chain uses TRBV14 with TRBJ1-4, with D unclear. Per germline, CDR1 SGHDN and CDR2 FVKESK. Deletions cut 1 base from V and 4 bases from J, with 7 bases between. The CDR3 extends over 14 amino acids. The DNA for the CDR3 is TGTGCCAGCAGCCAAGGGTCAGTTAATGAAAAACTGTTTTTT. Translation gives CASSQGSVNEKLFF.

The chain is built from TRBV7-3 and TRBJ2-5; D might be TRBD2 (6 bases). V was pared by 1 base and J by 9 bases, with 18 bases between. This CDR3 spans 15 amino acids. Germline V gene sequence: CDR1 SGHTA, CDR2 FQGTGA. The CDR3 is CASSLKAGSREAQYF. The DNA of the CDR3 is TGTGCCAGCAGCTTAAAGGCGGGATCTCGTGAGGCCCAGTACTTC.

V gene TRBV2 combines with J gene TRBJ1-1; 9 nucleotides line up with TRBD1. This CDR3 is built from 14 residues. Germline assignment: CDR1 SNHLY and CDR2 FYNNEI. V shed 6 bases, J shed 1 base, and the junction held 3 bases outside the gene matches. As DNA, the CDR3 is TGTGCCAGCAGGCGACAGGGGGGGAACACTGAAGCTTTCTTT. It codes for CASRRQGGNTEAFF.

The chain recombines TRBV7-8 with TRBJ1-1; D is unresolved. CDR3 size: 15 residues. Trimming took off 1 base at V and 0 bases at J, with 9 bases between the two ends. The V gene's germline CDR1 is SGHVS and CDR2 FQNEAQ. CDR3 in amino acids: CASSLVRGLNTEAFF. CDR3 DNA sequence: TGTGCCAGCAGCTTAGTTCGGGGATTGAACACTGAAGCTTTCTTT.

The rearrangement joins TRBV30 to TRBJ2-1, with 11 bases aligning to TRBD2. Germline CDR1 is GTSNPN and CDR2 is SVGIG (reference sequence). The CDR3 has 13 amino acids. The ends lost 4 bases at V and 6 bases at J; junction bases unmatched: 2. CDR3 sequence: CAWTSGRINEQFF. In DNA form, the CDR3 reads TGTGCCTGGACTAGCGGGAGGATCAATGAGCAGTTCTTC.

The V call is TRBV23-1, the J call TRBJ2-1, with TRBD1 identical over 7 bases. TRBV23-1 is classed as an ORF, of uncertain function. The length of the CDR3 is 14 residues. The V and J ends lost 8 bases and 5 bases, in that order; junction bases with no gene match: 9. As DNA, the CDR3 is TGCGCCAGCCGGGTACAGGGGTCACACAATGAGCAGTTCTTC. Translation: CASRVQGSHNEQFF.

This clone was detected a few times. Other nucleotide sequences in the sample specify the same CDR3. The chain links TRBV4-2 to TRBJ1-1; perhaps TRBD1 as D (5 bases). Trimming left V 4 bases short and J 2 bases short, with 11 bases between. Germline V gene lookup returns CDR1 LGHNA and CDR2 YNFKEQ. The CDR3 sequence is 14 residues long. The CDR3 sequence: CASSLTQGNTEAFF. The CDR3 DNA sequence: TGTGCCAGCAGCCTTACCCAGGGTAACACTGAAGCTTTCTTT.

The chain has TRBV2 and TRBJ2-5; 9 bases agree with TRBD2. There are 15 residues in the CDR3. Germline V CDR1 and CDR2: SNHLY, FYNNEI. V shed 5 bases, J shed 4 bases, and the junction held 8 bases outside the gene matches. The CDR3 loop is CASSSAGGLRETQYF. CDR3 coding DNA: TGTGCCAGCAGTAGCGCGGGAGGGCTCAGAGAGACCCAGTACTTC.

The chain joins TRBV11-2 to TRBJ1-2; 8 bases line up with TRBD1. This CDR3 has 16 residues. CDR1 and CDR2 from the germline V gene are SGHAT and FQNNGV. The V and J ends lost 2 bases and 0 bases, in that order; junction bases with no gene match: 5. The CDR3 bases are TGTGCCAGCAGCTTAAGCTTGGACAGGGCTAACTATGGCTACACCTTC. This sequence encodes CASSLSLDRANYGYTF.

CDR3 nucleotide sequence: TGCAGCGTTCCGATTACAGCTTACAATGAGCAGTTCTTC. It specifies CSVPITAYNEQFF. The rearrangement joins TRBV29-1 to TRBJ2-1; no clear D gene. V lost 5 bases, J lost 4 bases, and 12 bases lay in between. This CDR3 is 13 amino acids long. Germline-derived CDR1 and CDR2 are SQVTM and ANQGSEA.

CDR3 loop: CASSTGSVYNEQFF. CDR3 DNA sequence: TGTGCCAGCAGTACCGGGTCAGTGTACAATGAGCAGTTCTTC. The genes are TRBV27 and TRBJ2-1; D is unresolved. Trimming took 5 bases from V and 4 from J, leaving 12 bases between them. This CDR3 region has 14 residues. CDR1 MNHEY and CDR2 SMNVEV come from the germline V gene (reference sequence).

This chain uses TRBV19 with TRBJ2-7, with 7 nucleotides matching TRBD1. Germline V lookup: CDR1 LNHDA, CDR2 SQIVND (reference sequence). Unmatched junction bases numbered 6, after V lost 4 bases and J lost 0 bases. CDR3 length equals 15 residues. CDR3 nucleotides: TGTGCCAGTAGTACAGGGGGTCTAAGCTCCTACGAGCAGTACTTC. Translating gives CASSTGGLSSYEQYF.

The rearrangement joins TRBV5-3 to TRBJ1-6; 7 nucleotides line up with TRBD1. TRBV5-3 is filed as an ORF, its function uncertain. CDR3 size: 15 residues. With 4 bases clipped from V and 7 bases from J, the junction kept 8 bases outside the gene matches. CDR3 bases: TGTGCCAGAAGCAGGGGGCAGAAAGGAAATTCACCCCTCCACTTT. This gives the protein CARSRGQKGNSPLHF.

The rearrangement links TRBV25-1 to TRBJ1-1, with D possibly being TRBD1 (6 bases). Germline lookup yields CDR1 MGHDK and CDR2 SYGVNS. With 6 bases removed from V and 10 bases from J, the gap between germline ends came to 15 bases. This CDR3 is built from 12 residues. CDR3 sequence: CASRLARGVAFF. In DNA form, the CDR3 reads TGTGCCAGCAGGTTAGCCAGGGGAGTAGCTTTCTTT.

The CDR3 sequence: CASSTWDRGRTGELFF. The DNA for the CDR3 is TGTGCCAGCAGCACCTGGGACAGGGGGCGGACCGGGGAGCTGTTTTTT. V usage is TRBV5-4 and J usage is TRBJ2-2, with 12 bases lining up with TRBD1. This CDR3 comprises 16 residues. Germline V lookup: CDR1 SGHNT, CDR2 YYREEE (reference sequence). V shed 4 bases and J 5 bases; nucleotides not matched to a gene: 6.